This T cell receptor (beta chain) is drawn from a study of blood T cell repertoires in COVID-19. The CDR3 contains 15 residues. Germline assignment: CDR1 LGHNA and CDR2 YNFKEQ. V shed 2 bases and J 2 bases; nucleotides not matched to a gene: 3. The method was immunoSEQ multiplex PCR; TCRdb's version includes in-frame clones alone and lacks a portion of them. The sample consists of a few hundred thousand clones, over 75% of them appearing once. The sample taken for sequencing was PBMCs or T cells enriched from blood (not recorded which). This sequence joins TRBV4-2 and TRBJ2-5; 9 nucleotides align to TRBD2. The TCR was taken from a woman aged 25 to 39 who had recovered from COVID-19. In nucleotides, the CDR3 is TGTGCCAGCAGCCAATCCCTAGCGGGACAAGAGACCCAGTACTTC. The encoded protein is CASSQSLAGQETQYF.